The rows below give T cell receptor beta chains drawn from one sample of a study of T-cell memory formation after mild COVID-19. TCRdb passed the 5' RACE reads through MiXCR, listing each CDR3 protein once. The sample yields about 350,000 distinct CDR3 sequences, 25% to 30% seen once. Sequencing was performed on PBMCs or a T cell subset sorted from them (not recorded which). These TCRs come from an adult woman who had mild COVID-19 (a few samples of this study predate the infection). Cell type and time point are not known. CDR3s include the opening cysteine and the closing phenylalanine or tryptophan. The D gene is left open where the match is weak. The size entry is marked missing in some rows and otherwise reads once, few, many or a size class.

v_gene	d_gene	abundance	j_gene	CDR3aa	CDR3nt
TRBV7-2	TRBD1	NA	TRBJ2-5	CASSLSIGTGTGSQETQYF	TGTGCCAGCAGCTTAAGTATAGGAACCGGGACAGGATCTCAAGAGACCCAGTACTTC
TRBV14	NA	NA	TRBJ2-7	CASSQEWGKDYEQYF	TGTGCCAGCAGCCAAGAGTGGGGAAAAGACTACGAGCAGTACTTC
TRBV5-1	TRBD1	NA	TRBJ2-3	CASSWGQGAGDTQYF	TGCGCCAGCAGCTGGGGACAGGGGGCTGGAGATACGCAGTATTTT
TRBV12-3/TRBV12-4	NA	many	TRBJ1-2	CASSLSGGYGYTF	TGTGCCAGCAGTTTGTCCGGGGGCTATGGCTACACCTTC
TRBV19	TRBD2	NA	TRBJ2-5	CASTRSASGSTYQETQYF	TGTGCCAGTACTCGATCGGCTAGCGGGAGCACATACCAAGAGACCCAGTACTTC
TRBV7-6	NA	once	TRBJ2-3	CASSQGTPQGDTQYF	TGTGCCAGCAGTCAAGGGACTCCCCAGGGGGATACGCAGTATTTT
TRBV5-4	TRBD1	NA	TRBJ1-4	CASSASGTDEKLFF	TGTGCCAGCAGCGCCTCCGGGACAGACGAAAAACTGTTTTTT
TRBV7-8	NA	few	TRBJ2-7	CASSLADLYEQYF	TGTGCCAGCAGCTTAGCGGATCTGTACGAGCAGTACTTC
TRBV6-2/TRBV6-3	TRBD2	NA	TRBJ2-3	CASSQRGRTDTQYF	TGTGCCAGCAGTCAGCGGGGGAGGACAGATACGCAGTATTTT
TRBV15	NA	few	TRBJ1-2	CATSRDGQSLYGYTF	TGTGCCACCAGCAGAGATGGACAGTCCCTCTATGGCTACACCTTC
TRBV5-5	NA	NA	TRBJ1-6	CASSLEKGGNSPLHF	TGTGCCAGCAGCTTGGAAAAGGGAGGGAATTCACCCCTCCACTTT
TRBV20-1	TRBD1	NA	TRBJ1-5	CSARPGTGGGNQPQHF	TGCAGTGCGCGTCCAGGGACAGGGGGTGGCAATCAGCCCCAGCATTTT
TRBV2	NA	NA	TRBJ1-5	CASSEQGVSQHF	TGTGCCAGCAGTGAACAGGGTGTGTCCCAGCATTTT
TRBV2	TRBD2	NA	TRBJ2-5	CASSPLAGEETQYF	TGTGCCAGCAGTCCACTAGCGGGGGAAGAGACCCAGTACTTC
TRBV27	TRBD1	NA	TRBJ1-5	CASGRTGWTADQPQHF	TGTGCCAGTGGCCGGACAGGGTGGACTGCGGATCAGCCCCAGCATTTT
TRBV4-1	TRBD1	NA	TRBJ1-1	CASSQTGDRRNTEAFF	TGCGCCAGCAGCCAGACTGGGGACAGGAGGAACACTGAAGCTTTCTTT
TRBV5-1	NA	NA	TRBJ2-5	CASSPGLNQDTQYF	TGCGCCAGCAGCCCGGGACTGAACCAAGATACCCAGTACTTC
TRBV7-6	TRBD2	few	TRBJ2-1	CASGPGLGGRNEQFF	TGTGCCAGCGGGCCAGGACTAGGAGGTCGCAATGAGCAGTTCTTC
TRBV13	TRBD2	once	TRBJ2-7	CASSSVAGGPGFYEQYF	TGTGCCAGCAGCTCCGTAGCGGGAGGGCCAGGTTTCTACGAGCAGTACTTC
TRBV5-6	NA	few	TRBJ2-5	CASSLEAYLGRETQYF	TGTGCCAGCAGCTTGGAGGCCTACTTGGGGAGAGAGACCCAGTACTTC
TRBV20-1	NA	NA	TRBJ1-1	CSARRGGSNTEAFF	TGCAGTGCTAGAAGGGGGGGATCGAACACTGAAGCTTTCTTT
TRBV7-2	NA	NA	TRBJ2-3	CASNLKGGTSTDTQYF	TGTGCCAGCAACTTAAAAGGGGGGACTAGCACAGATACGCAGTATTTT
TRBV18	NA	few	TRBJ2-5	CASSVGLRETQYF	TGTGCCAGCTCAGTGGGACTCCGGGAGACCCAGTACTTC
TRBV15	NA	NA	TRBJ2-1	CATSRELVGGQFF	TGTGCCACCAGCAGAGAGCTAGTTGGAGGGCAGTTCTTC
TRBV5-1	TRBD1	NA	TRBJ2-1	CASSPRDRGYNEQFF	TGCGCCAGCAGCCCCAGGGACAGGGGATACAATGAGCAGTTCTTC
TRBV29-1	NA	few	TRBJ1-1	CSVEDLQWGFTEAFF	TGCAGCGTTGAAGATCTTCAGTGGGGGTTCACTGAAGCTTTCTTT
TRBV30	NA	few	TRBJ1-1	CAWRPDSTGRKAFF	TGTGCCTGGAGGCCGGACTCTACAGGGAGGAAAGCTTTCTTT
TRBV7-8	NA	few	TRBJ2-1	CASRPMLGSYNEQFF	TGTGCCAGCAGACCGATGTTAGGCTCCTACAATGAGCAGTTCTTC
TRBV7-9	NA	NA	TRBJ2-4	CASSLWTVAKNIQYF	TGTGCCAGCAGCTTGTGGACAGTAGCCAAAAACATTCAGTACTTC
TRBV5-1	NA	many	TRBJ2-1	CASSVADASYNEQFF	TGCGCCAGCAGCGTCGCTGATGCCTCCTACAATGAGCAGTTCTTC
TRBV10-3	TRBD1	NA	TRBJ1-1	CAIRVGQLNTEAFF	TGTGCCATCAGGGTGGGACAGCTGAACACTGAAGCTTTCTTT
TRBV29-1	NA	few	TRBJ1-1	CSVEGGGYSTEAFF	TGCAGCGTTGAAGGAGGAGGGTATAGCACTGAAGCTTTCTTT
TRBV12-3/TRBV12-4	TRBD1	few	TRBJ1-5	CASSWGPGTGRNQPQHF	TGTGCCAGCAGCTGGGGACCAGGGACAGGGCGCAATCAGCCCCAGCATTTT
TRBV20-1	NA	few	TRBJ2-3	CSATGARARTDTQYF	TGCAGTGCTACAGGGGCTAGGGCCCGCACAGATACGCAGTATTTT
TRBV5-1	TRBD1	NA	TRBJ2-3	CASSDGTGQADTQYF	TGCGCCAGCAGCGACGGGACAGGGCAAGCAGATACGCAGTATTTT
TRBV12-3/TRBV12-4	TRBD1	NA	TRBJ2-3	CASRWTGGGDTQYF	TGTGCCAGCAGATGGACAGGGGGCGGTGATACGCAGTATTTT
TRBV2	TRBD1	NA	TRBJ1-2	CASSEEGAYTF	TGTGCCAGCAGTGAAGAGGGGGCCTACACCTTC
TRBV14	TRBD2	few	TRBJ2-1	CASSPPGLVYNEQFF	TGTGCCAGCAGCCCACCGGGACTAGTTTACAATGAGCAGTTCTTC
TRBV12-5	NA	few	TRBJ1-2	CASGLVGPPGVSYTF	TGTGCTAGTGGTTTGGTAGGACCACCAGGTGTGAGCTACACCTTC